The rows below give T cell receptor beta chains drawn from one sample of a study of CXCR3-negative and CXCR3-positive naive CD8 T cells. TCRdb reprocessed the 5' RACE reads, keeping one entry per CDR3 protein, no DNA. The listing contains 46,000 or so distinct CDR3 sequences. The sequenced sample consisted of naive CXCR3- CD8+ T cells from blood. The receptors shown here come from a human donor in good health. Some clones in this sample may be carry-over from other donors' samples. Both conserved end residues are part of each CDR3.

j_call: TRBJ2-2; v_call: TRBV5-1; cdr3_aa: CASSLNPGHLNTGELFF
j_call: TRBJ2-2; v_call: TRBV7-8; cdr3_aa: CATPLAPSNTGELFF
j_call: TRBJ2-3; v_call: TRBV7-9; cdr3_aa: CASSLETVTDTQYF
j_call: TRBJ2-5; v_call: TRBV15; cdr3_aa: CATSRDRGQETQYF
j_call: TRBJ1-4; v_call: TRBV29-1; cdr3_aa: CSAEGGYNEKLFF
j_call: TRBJ2-1; v_call: TRBV14; cdr3_aa: CASSQMRTSHNEQFF
j_call: TRBJ2-5; v_call: TRBV29-1; cdr3_aa: CSVLGPPTQETQYF
j_call: TRBJ2-2; v_call: TRBV7-2; cdr3_aa: CASSLLVLAGTGGTGELFF
j_call: TRBJ2-7; v_call: TRBV28; cdr3_aa: CASSPGGSPSYEQYF
j_call: TRBJ2-1; v_call: TRBV10-3; cdr3_aa: CATVGLAGRGDNEQFF
j_call: TRBJ1-6; v_call: TRBV6-5; cdr3_aa: CASKGQLNSPLHF
j_call: TRBJ2-1; v_call: TRBV6-2/TRBV6-3; cdr3_aa: CASSYTRDSLQSSYNEQFF
j_call: TRBJ2-5; v_call: TRBV28; cdr3_aa: CASSSTRDSQETQYF
j_call: TRBJ1-2; v_call: TRBV11-2; cdr3_aa: CASSLLIGTAYGYTF
j_call: TRBJ1-1; v_call: TRBV4-2; cdr3_aa: CASSQATGEFAEAFF
j_call: TRBJ2-7; v_call: TRBV28; cdr3_aa: CASSYRTAYNEQYF
j_call: TRBJ2-7; v_call: TRBV5-4; cdr3_aa: CASSFGLAESSYEQYF
j_call: TRBJ2-2; v_call: TRBV4-3; cdr3_aa: CASSQDRQVQGGELFF
j_call: TRBJ2-7; v_call: TRBV7-2; cdr3_aa: CASSFRQAYEQYF
j_call: TRBJ2-3; v_call: TRBV12-3/TRBV12-4; cdr3_aa: CASSLPPRSTDTQYF
j_call: TRBJ2-7; v_call: TRBV28; cdr3_aa: CASSFGEGSSYEQYF
j_call: TRBJ2-7; v_call: TRBV10-3; cdr3_aa: CAISESGGLNYEQYF
j_call: TRBJ2-3; v_call: TRBV6-5; cdr3_aa: CASSYTSGRTDTQYF
j_call: TRBJ2-3; v_call: TRBV19; cdr3_aa: CASSPGTSTDTQYF
j_call: TRBJ2-1; v_call: TRBV9; cdr3_aa: CASSEGTGYNEQFF
j_call: TRBJ2-7; v_call: TRBV5-1; cdr3_aa: CASSIGDRSYEQYF
j_call: TRBJ1-2; v_call: TRBV12-3/TRBV12-4; cdr3_aa: CASSFDTYYGYTF
j_call: TRBJ2-5; v_call: TRBV7-2; cdr3_aa: CASSLGGKGGETQYF
j_call: TRBJ2-3; v_call: TRBV12-3/TRBV12-4; cdr3_aa: CASSPTLGQDTDTQYF
j_call: TRBJ2-7; v_call: TRBV12-3/TRBV12-4; cdr3_aa: CASALSFEQYF
j_call: TRBJ1-1; v_call: TRBV29-1; cdr3_aa: CSVEAGAPNTEAFF
j_call: TRBJ2-7; v_call: TRBV5-6; cdr3_aa: CASSIGQGEQYF
j_call: TRBJ2-5; v_call: TRBV6-4; cdr3_aa: CASSPTSGGSGETQYF
j_call: TRBJ1-6; v_call: TRBV7-6; cdr3_aa: CASSLMVFESNSPLHF
j_call: TRBJ1-1; v_call: TRBV6-2/TRBV6-3; cdr3_aa: CASSYGTGDEAFF
j_call: TRBJ2-2; v_call: TRBV29-1; cdr3_aa: CSVVLSSAGPMVGELFF
j_call: TRBJ1-1; v_call: TRBV12-3/TRBV12-4; cdr3_aa: CASSFGGGTEAFF
j_call: TRBJ2-1; v_call: TRBV5-1; cdr3_aa: CASSLVASGVYNEQFF
j_call: TRBJ2-7; v_call: TRBV6-6; cdr3_aa: CASSPGFHEQYF
j_call: TRBJ1-6; v_call: TRBV5-1; cdr3_aa: CASGSGFDNSPLHF
j_call: TRBJ1-5; v_call: TRBV21-1; cdr3_aa: CASSKPLWDRRNQPQHF
j_call: TRBJ1-3; v_call: TRBV7-6; cdr3_aa: CASSLGQGSGNTIYF
j_call: TRBJ2-1; v_call: TRBV20-1; cdr3_aa: CSARGPRTTRSSYNEQFF
j_call: TRBJ2-3; v_call: TRBV10-3; cdr3_aa: CAVRGGLLNSSGVTDTQYF
j_call: TRBJ2-7; v_call: TRBV29-1; cdr3_aa: CSVTGTSSYEQYF
j_call: TRBJ2-3; v_call: TRBV19; cdr3_aa: CASSIPGDTDTQYF
j_call: TRBJ1-1; v_call: TRBV5-1; cdr3_aa: CASSPRQGLNTEAFF
j_call: TRBJ2-1; v_call: TRBV28; cdr3_aa: CASSFATGAYNEQFF
j_call: TRBJ2-5; v_call: TRBV7-9; cdr3_aa: CASSENTGETQYF
j_call: TRBJ2-3; v_call: TRBV6-2/TRBV6-3; cdr3_aa: CASSPGLAGATDTQYF
j_call: TRBJ2-2; v_call: TRBV4-3; cdr3_aa: CASSRSAANTGELFF
j_call: TRBJ1-3; v_call: TRBV7-9; cdr3_aa: CASSLVVLTEFSGNTIYF
j_call: TRBJ2-2; v_call: TRBV15; cdr3_aa: CATSREGTSGSDTGELFF
j_call: TRBJ2-7; v_call: TRBV15; cdr3_aa: CATSQDRVGSYEQYF
j_call: TRBJ2-7; v_call: TRBV14; cdr3_aa: CASSQVSVYEQYF